The 22 T cell receptor beta chains below were found in one sample sequenced in a study of shared clonotypes between healthy human individuals. The data were produced by immunoSEQ multiplex PCR, yet TCRdb's version contains in-frame clones alone and is incomplete. The table records approximately 2.1 million clones, about 92% of them present only once. The sequenced sample was naive CD4+ T cells from PBMCs. Subset meaning: CD45RA+ positively selected. The origin of the receptors is a man between 18 and 35 years old in good health. Some clones in this sample may be carry-over from other donors' samples.

For this clone: Other DNA sequences from this sample encode an identical CDR3 as well. V and J are TRBV19 and TRBJ2-2; perhaps D is TRBD1 or TRBD2 (5 bases each). The germline V gene encodes CDR1 LNHDA and CDR2 SQIVND (reference sequence). V was cut by 5 bases and J by 5 bases, with 9 bases left in between. The CDR3 spans 13 residues. The CDR3 is CASSRGTTGELFF. For the CDR3, the DNA is TGTGCCAGTAGTCGTGGGACGACCGGGGAGCTGTTTTTT.

This sequence joins TRBV5-1 and TRBJ1-2; TRBD1 agrees at 8 bases. Germline CDR1 and CDR2: SGHRS and YFSETQ. The CDR3 runs 15 residues. The J segment lost 6 bases and the V segment lost 7 bases, leaving 14 bases of the junction unmatched. The CDR3 DNA reads as TGCGCCAGCGGCCTCCGGACAGGGAATGAAGATGGCTACACCTTC. Encoded protein: CASGLRTGNEDGYTF.

This chain uses TRBV28 with TRBJ2-7, with D maybe TRBD2 (6 bases). CDR1 is MDHEN, CDR2 SYDVKM, per germline. This CDR3 has 15 residues. V gave up 5 bases and J gave up 2 bases, with 16 bases separating them. The CDR3 nucleotides read TGTGCCAGCAGTCCCTTTTTGGGCGGGACCTACGAGCAGTACTTC. Translated: CASSPFLGGTYEQYF. Full variable domain (remainder filled in from reference TRBV28 and TRBJ2-7): DVKVTQSSRYLVKRTGEKVFLECVQDMDHENMFWYRQDPGLGLRLIYFSYDVKMKEKGDIPEGYSVSREKKERFSLILESASTNQTSMYLCASSPFLGGTYEQYFGPGTRLTVT.

The genes are TRBV7-8 and TRBJ2-1; maybe TRBD2 (6 bases). This CDR3 contains 16 residues. V shed 8 bases and J shed 3 bases, with 20 bases lying between them. Germline CDR1 SGHVS, CDR2 FQNEAQ. For the CDR3, the DNA is TGTGCCAGCCTAGACCTGGGGGGAGTCGACTACAATGAGCAGTTCTTC. Translated: CASLDLGGVDYNEQFF.

A single count supports this clone. This rearrangement joins TRBV5-4 to TRBJ2-5; D may match TRBD1 or TRBD2 (6 bases each). The CDR3 is 15 amino acids. The V end was cut by 3 bases, the J end by 5 bases, with 17 bases between. Germline V CDR1 and CDR2: SGHNT, YYREEE (reference sequence). The DNA of the CDR3 is TGTGCCAGCAGCTCCCGAAGGGGGGCGACGGAGACCCAGTACTTC. This gives the protein CASSSRRGATETQYF.

This chain links TRBV5-1 with TRBJ2-2; the match to TRBD1 covers 9 bases. Germline V gives CDR1 SGHRS, CDR2 YFSETQ. The length of the CDR3 is 16 residues. V trimming: 7 bases; J trimming: 5 bases; junction bases outside the gene matches: 12. The CDR3 DNA follows: TGCGCCAGCGGCTATGGGACAGGGTCGGGGACCGGGGAGCTGTTTTTT. Protein product: CASGYGTGSGTGELFF. Filled out from reference TRBV5-1 and TRBJ2-2, the complete variable domain reads KAGVTQTPRYLIKTRGQQVTLSCSPISGHRSVSWYQQTPGQGLQFLFEYFSETQRNKGNFPGRFSGRQFSNSRSEMNVSTLELGDSALYLCASGYGTGSGTGELFFGEGSRLTVL.

The chain recombines TRBV5-1 with TRBJ2-7; TRBD1 matches 9 bases. The junction had 13 bases not matched to a gene; V was cut back by 2 bases and J by 1 base. CDR3 size: 18 residues. CDR1 and CDR2 from the germline V gene are SGHRS and YFSETQ. This chain's CDR3 is CASSLGQNHRGLSYEQYF. Here the CDR3 DNA reads TGCGCCAGCAGCTTAGGCCAAAATCACAGGGGGCTGTCCTACGAGCAGTACTTC.

The chain couples TRBV10-3 to TRBJ2-5; D gene uncertain. This CDR3 is built from 13 residues. The germline V gene encodes CDR1 ENHRY and CDR2 SYGVKD. V lost 4 bases, J lost 3 bases, and 9 bases lay in between. CDR3 sequence reads: CAISVVQEETQYF. The CDR3 DNA follows: TGTGCCATCAGTGTGGTGCAGGAAGAGACCCAGTACTTC.

V and J are TRBV29-1 and TRBJ2-1; D tentatively fits TRBD1 or TRBD2 (5 bases each). Germline V CDR1 and CDR2: SQVTM, ANQGSEA. With 7 bases removed from V and 9 bases from J, the gap between germline ends came to 19 bases. This CDR3 region has 13 residues. CDR3 sequence (DNA): TGCAGCGCCCTCGGGACGCTGGGTGTTGAGCAGTTCTTC. This sequence encodes CSALGTLGVEQFF.

J is TRBJ1-2 and V is TRBV13; no firm D call. The CDR3 loop spans 16 amino acids. With 2 bases removed from V and 4 bases from J, the gap between germline ends came to 17 bases. From germline, CDR1 is PRHDT and CDR2 FYEKMQ (reference sequence). CDR3 region: CASSLLSRGISYGYTF. The CDR3 DNA reads as TGTGCCAGCAGCTTACTTTCTCGGGGTATAAGCTATGGCTACACCTTC.

On this clone itself: At the DNA level, this CDR3 is encoded by other sequences in the same sample as well. This chain links TRBV5-1 with TRBJ1-1; TRBD1 is a possible D gene (6 bases). Trimming cost V 3 bases and J 2 bases, with 8 bases left between them. This CDR3 contains 13 residues. CDR1 is SGHRS, CDR2 YFSETQ, per germline. CDR3 in amino acids: CASSSQGNTEAFF. For the CDR3, the DNA is TGCGCCAGCAGCTCACAGGGTAACACTGAAGCTTTCTTT.

This chain connects TRBV30 to TRBJ2-1; 7 positions agree with TRBD1. CDR1 and CDR2 (germline): GTSNPN, SVGIG (reference sequence). V lost 8 bases to trimming and J lost 1 base; unmatched junction nucleotides: 5. The CDR3 length is 13 residues. In DNA form, the CDR3 reads TGTGCCCGGACAGGTATGTCCTACAATGAGCAGTTCTTC. This gives the protein CARTGMSYNEQFF. Complete variable domain (other parts from reference TRBV30 and TRBJ2-1): SQTIHQWPATLVQPVGSPLSLECTVEGTSNPNLYWYRQAAGRGLQLLFYSVGIGQISSEVPQNLSASRPQDRQFILSSKKLLLSDSGFYLCARTGMSYNEQFFGPGTRLTVL.

The gene calls are TRBV2 and TRBJ2-5, with D unclear. This CDR3 region has 14 residues. In germline, CDR1 is SNHLY, CDR2 FYNNEI. Trimming took off 6 bases at V and 2 bases at J, with 13 bases between the two ends. The CDR3 spells CASSWTTSQETQYF. The CDR3 nucleotides read TGTGCCAGCAGCTGGACCACATCTCAAGAGACCCAGTACTTC.

This clone was observed a handful of times. The J gene is TRBJ1-1, the V gene TRBV2, with a possible D match to TRBD1 (6 bases). V was clipped by 5 bases and J by 2 bases, with 12 bases between them. Germline V gene data show CDR1 as SNHLY and CDR2 as FYNNEI. The CDR3 runs to 14 residues. CDR3 sequence (DNA): TGTGCCAGCAGTCAAGGAGGGGGTAACACTGAAGCTTTCTTT. Protein product: CASSQGGGNTEAFF.

As DNA, the CDR3 is TGTGCCACCAGCAGAGTAGGGGGTTTTACGCAGTATTTT. This translates into CATSRVGGFTQYF. The chain has TRBV15 and TRBJ2-3, with D possibly matching TRBD1 (6 bases). The V end lost 1 base, the J end lost 8 bases, and 10 bases lay between the germline ends. The CDR3 consists of 13 residues. Germline lookup yields CDR1 LNHNV and CDR2 YYDKDF (reference sequence).

The genes are TRBV6-5 and TRBJ2-1, with 8 nucleotides matching TRBD2. With V trimmed by 0 bases and J by 5 bases, 3 bases remained unmatched. The V gene's germline CDR1 is MNHEY and CDR2 SVGAGI. The CDR3 has 15 residues. CDR3 sequence: CASSYSGGVDNEQFF. The CDR3 DNA reads as TGTGCCAGCAGTTACTCCGGGGGGGTAGACAATGAGCAGTTCTTC.

The J gene is TRBJ2-4, the V gene TRBV27; TRBD1 agrees at 8 bases. The CDR3 covers 13 residues. The germline V gene has CDR1 MNHEY and CDR2 SMNVEV (reference sequence). J lost 7 bases, V lost 6 bases, and 5 bases had no gene match. The CDR3 DNA is TGTGCCAGCAGGAGGACAGGGATTAACATTCAGTACTTC. Protein product: CASRRTGINIQYF.

V is TRBV2 and J is TRBJ2-4, with D unclear. V lost 8 bases and J 3 bases, leaving 5 bases between the germline ends. This CDR3 comprises 11 residues. Germline CDR1 is SNHLY and CDR2 is FYNNEI. CDR3 sequence (DNA): TGTGCCAGCTTCGTCAAAAACATTCAGTACTTC. Amino acid sequence: CASFVKNIQYF.

Comment on this clone: Compared with germline, one end of the junction differs, possibly owing to a read error. The same CDR3 also results from other DNA sequences found in this sample. The V and J genes are TRBV20-1 and TRBJ1-3; D call uncertain. The CDR3 has 11 amino acids. CDR1 is DFQATT, CDR2 SNEGSKA, per germline (reference sequence). The CDR3 here is CSASSGNTIYF. The CDR3 region has the DNA TGCAGTGCTAGTTCTGGGAACACCATATATTTT.

This clone was seen only a few times. The chain uses TRBV5-4 and TRBJ2-1; no clear D gene. The CDR3 length is 12 residues. Germline V CDR1 and CDR2: SGHNT, YYREEE (reference sequence). Between the trimmed V and J ends, which lost 2 bases and 10 bases, there was a span of 10 bases. CDR3 DNA sequence: TGTGCCAGCAGCTTTCCGCCTCGCGAGCAGTTCTTC. Its protein product is CASSFPPREQFF.

The chain links TRBV5-8 to TRBJ2-6; D may correspond to TRBD1 or TRBD2 (5 bases each). CDR3 length: 18 amino acids. CDR1 and CDR2 (germline): SGHTS, YDEGEE. Trimming pared 4 bases from V and 0 bases from J, leaving 17 bases between. The CDR3, as DNA: TGTGCCAGCAGCGACGGACGGGACCCAAGCTCTGGGGCCAACGTCCTGACTTTC. This translates into CASSDGRDPSSGANVLTF.

This rearrangement joins TRBV9 to TRBJ2-1, with TRBD1 matching 8 bases. With 0 bases clipped from V and 1 base from J, the junction kept 3 bases outside the gene matches. This CDR3 contains 16 residues. Germline CDR1 reads SGDLS; CDR2 reads YYNGEE. The chain's CDR3 is CASSVDRGASYNEQFF. The CDR3 DNA reads as TGTGCCAGCAGCGTAGACAGGGGGGCTTCCTACAATGAGCAGTTCTTC.